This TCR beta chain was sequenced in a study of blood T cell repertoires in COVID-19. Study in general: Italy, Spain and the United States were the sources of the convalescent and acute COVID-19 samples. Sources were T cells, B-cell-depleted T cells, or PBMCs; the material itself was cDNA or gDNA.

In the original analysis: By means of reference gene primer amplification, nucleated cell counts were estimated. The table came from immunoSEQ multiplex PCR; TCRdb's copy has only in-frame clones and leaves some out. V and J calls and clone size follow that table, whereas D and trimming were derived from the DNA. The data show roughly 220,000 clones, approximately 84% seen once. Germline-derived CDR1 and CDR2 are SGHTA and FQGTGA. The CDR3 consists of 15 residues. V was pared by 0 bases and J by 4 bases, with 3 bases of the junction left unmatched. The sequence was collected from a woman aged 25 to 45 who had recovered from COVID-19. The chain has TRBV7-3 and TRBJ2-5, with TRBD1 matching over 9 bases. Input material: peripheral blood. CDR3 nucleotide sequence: TGTGCCAGCAGCTTAACGGCGGACAGGGGAGAGACCCAGTACTTC. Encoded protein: CASSLTADRGETQYF.